This note documents a single T cell receptor beta chain sequence. The data belong to a study of CD8 T cells in Susac syndrome. After extraction with the RNeasy kit, about 0.45 to 1 ug of the RNA was reverse transcribed using random hexamers. TCRdb reanalysed the immunoSEQ multiplex PCR reads using MiXCR and keeps one entry per CDR3 protein. The repertoire includes about 240,000 distinct CDR3 sequences, 90% to 97% of them detected once, and 0.095% to 0.12% sits in the top ten. The TEMRA cells underwent FACS enrichment, while the CD8+ and CD4+ T cells underwent negative isolation. The receptor was derived from a human donor with Susac syndrome. The sequenced sample consisted of CD4+ T cells from PBMCs.

Written as DNA, the CDR3 is TGTGCCAGCAGCCGGTCACGGACAGGGGCTGAAGCTTTCTTT. This codes for CASSRSRTGAEAFF. The gene calls are TRBV14 and TRBJ1-1, with TRBD1 matching over 9 bases. Per the germline V gene, CDR1 is SGHDN and CDR2 is FVKESK. The CDR3 contains 14 residues. Trimming at V came to 4 bases and at J to 6 bases, leaving 6 bases not matched to a gene.